The present T cell receptor (beta chain) was sequenced within a study of blood T cell repertoires in COVID-19. Study information: Researchers got acute and convalescent COVID-19 samples from the United States, Italy and Spain.

As originally analysed: The authors estimated nucleated cell counts from reference gene primer amplification. Sequenced by immunoSEQ multiplex PCR; TCRdb stores in-frame clones only, minus some. V and J calls and clone size are as listed in that table; D and trimming were resolved from the DNA. This table holds fewer than 400,000 clones, roughly 89% found once. Participant-reported clinical history was the basis for cohort assignment. In germline, CDR1 is SGHNT, CDR2 YYREEE (reference sequence). V dropped 0 bases and J dropped 8 bases, with 5 bases sitting between them. This CDR3 is 11 amino acids long.

This TCR was sampled from a woman between 18 and 30 years old who had recovered from COVID-19. The J gene is TRBJ1-2, the V gene TRBV5-4; a possible D gene is TRBD1 (5 bases). The sequenced material came from PBMCs or T cells enriched from blood (not recorded which). This CDR3 is CASSLEGGYTF. The CDR3 region has the DNA TGTGCCAGCAGCTTGGAGGGGGGCTACACCTTC.